These T cell receptor beta chains were read from a single sample in a study of T cell repertoires in cytomegalovirus infection. TCRdb re-derived calls from the reads in MiXCR, one entry per CDR3 protein. The profile shows more than 400,000 distinct CDR3 sequences, roughly 29% of them singletons. Sequenced sample: PBMCs. The origin of the receptors is a human donor in good health (CMV status not recorded). Some clones in this sample may be carry-over from other donors' samples. CDR3s include the opening cysteine and the closing phenylalanine or tryptophan. Fields, in order: J gene, D gene, V gene, CDR3 protein. A D gene is named only where the DNA matches it firmly.

J gene: TRBJ2-1; D gene: TRBD2; V gene: TRBV19; CDR3 protein: CASRGAGVYNEQFF
J gene: TRBJ1-2; D gene: TRBD1; V gene: TRBV12-5; CDR3 protein: CASGPGQANGYTF
J gene: TRBJ2-1; D gene: TRBD1; V gene: TRBV7-3; CDR3 protein: CASSPGQGSHNEQFF
J gene: TRBJ2-2; D gene: -; V gene: TRBV6-1; CDR3 protein: CASRGGHTNTGELFF
J gene: TRBJ2-3; D gene: -; V gene: TRBV19; CDR3 protein: CASSMGLARSTSTDTQYF
J gene: TRBJ1-5; D gene: -; V gene: TRBV7-9; CDR3 protein: CASSETTGWNQPQHF
J gene: TRBJ2-1; D gene: TRBD1; V gene: TRBV28; CDR3 protein: CASMLGQASNEQFF
J gene: TRBJ2-2; D gene: TRBD2; V gene: TRBV11-2; CDR3 protein: CASSRGLAGGFTGELFF
J gene: TRBJ2-2; D gene: -; V gene: TRBV25-1; CDR3 protein: CASSLYGPNTGELFF
J gene: TRBJ1-3; D gene: -; V gene: TRBV5-5; CDR3 protein: CASSWEPSGNTIYF
J gene: TRBJ1-1; D gene: -; V gene: TRBV7-2; CDR3 protein: CASSNRVSGANTEAFF
J gene: TRBJ2-5; D gene: -; V gene: TRBV6-6; CDR3 protein: CASSYVVGETQYF
J gene: TRBJ2-4; D gene: TRBD2; V gene: TRBV5-4; CDR3 protein: CASSSLTSGTGIQYF
J gene: TRBJ2-1; D gene: -; V gene: TRBV7-2; CDR3 protein: CASSLASGGTWGEQFF
J gene: TRBJ2-3; D gene: -; V gene: TRBV24-1; CDR3 protein: CATEDTDTQYF
J gene: TRBJ2-5; D gene: -; V gene: TRBV4-1; CDR3 protein: CASSQAGTRYF